The clone carrying this T cell receptor beta chain was recorded many times. Its target is not known. Beta-chain TCR CDR3 regions were amplified from RNA transcripts. RT-PCR was first run with HTBI primers, then multiplex PCR in a second round. TCRdb used MiXCR to reprocess the multiplex PCR reads, holding one entry per CDR3 protein. The repertoire has roughly 400,000 distinct CDR3 sequences, roughly a sixth of them found once; the top ten carry 2.4%. The data were taken from a study of Graves' ophthalmopathy and Graves' hyperthyroidism. The germline gives CDR1 WNHNN, CDR2 SYGVQD (reference sequence). Trimming removed 4 bases at V and 2 bases at J, with 9 bases between. CDR3 length equals 13 residues. General observations from the study: The model forecast ophthalmopathy progression, reaching roughly 64% sensitivity and 72% to 75% specificity.

The clonotype comes from an adult woman with stable Graves' hyperthyroidism. The specimen sequenced was peripheral blood. The chain uses TRBV10-1 and TRBJ2-7; D perhaps matches TRBD2 (5 bases). The CDR3 DNA is TGCGCCAGCAGTGGAGGGTCAGCCTACGAGCAGTACTTC. It specifies CASSGGSAYEQYF.